This T cell receptor (beta chain) is from a study of blood T cells in healthy people across ages. Study conclusions and caveats: A strong correlation was seen between TCR beta diversity and naive T cell percentage. Unsorted PBMCs ruled out conclusive naive versus antigen-experienced comparison.

Germline lookup yields CDR1 LGHNA and CDR2 YSLEER. This CDR3 region has 15 residues. The V end was cut by 1 base, the J end by 1 base, with 8 bases between. Staff drew 9 to 10 milliliters of peripheral blood from each donor. The study isolated at least 6.5 million PBMCs from each sample. Primers used in a second PCR of roughly 7 to 12 cycles were a sample-barcoded 5' primer and a J-beta primer mix. TCRdb re-called the 5' RACE reads through MiXCR, storing one row per CDR3 protein. Of hundreds of thousands of distinct CDR3 sequences listed, more than 45% are singletons. Concerning this clonotype: Its antigen remains unidentified.

The chain recombines TRBV4-3 with TRBJ2-4; D may correspond to TRBD1 or TRBD2 (5 bases each). The source material was blood. The TCR was taken from a man aged 25-45 years in good health. This chain's CDR3 is CASSQVGEAKNIQYF. The DNA of the CDR3 is TGCGCCAGCAGCCAAGTGGGGGAGGCCAAAAACATTCAGTACTTC.